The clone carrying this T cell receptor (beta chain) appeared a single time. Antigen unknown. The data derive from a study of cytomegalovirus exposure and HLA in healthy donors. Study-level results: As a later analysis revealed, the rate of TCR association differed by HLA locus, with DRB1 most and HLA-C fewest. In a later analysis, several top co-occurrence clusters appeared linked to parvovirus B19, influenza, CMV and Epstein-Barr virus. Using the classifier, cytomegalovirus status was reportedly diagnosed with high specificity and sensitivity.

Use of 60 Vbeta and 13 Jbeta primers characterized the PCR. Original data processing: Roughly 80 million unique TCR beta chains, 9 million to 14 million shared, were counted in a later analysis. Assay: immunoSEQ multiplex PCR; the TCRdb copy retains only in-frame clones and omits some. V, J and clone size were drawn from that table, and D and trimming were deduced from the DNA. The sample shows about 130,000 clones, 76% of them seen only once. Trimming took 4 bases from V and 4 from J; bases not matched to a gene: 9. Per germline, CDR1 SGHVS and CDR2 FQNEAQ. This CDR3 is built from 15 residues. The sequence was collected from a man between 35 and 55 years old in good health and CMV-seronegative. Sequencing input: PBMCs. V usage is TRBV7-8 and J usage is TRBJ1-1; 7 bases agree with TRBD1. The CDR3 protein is CASSYQRTGVTEAFF. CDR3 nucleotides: TGTGCCAGCAGCTACCAACGTACAGGGGTCACTGAAGCTTTCTTT.